This T cell receptor (beta chain) was retrieved from a study of blood T cell repertoires in COVID-19. Background on the study: In each case, the material was cDNA or gDNA derived from T cells, B-cell-depleted T cells, or PBMCs.

V trimming: 5 bases; J trimming: 5 bases; junction bases outside the gene matches: 6. The CDR3 contains 13 residues. Germline-derived CDR1 and CDR2 are LNHDA and SQIVND (reference sequence). This clone was detected once. Cohorts were assigned according to the clinical history that participants reported. In Cohort 3, a recovered donor had either two negative PCRs, clearance, or symptom resolution. Original data processing: Estimation of nucleated cell counts was performed using reference gene primer amplification. The protocol was immunoSEQ multiplex PCR, while the TCRdb copy is restricted to in-frame clones and leaves out a portion. The V and J calls and clone size come from that table; D and trimming were worked out from the DNA. This repertoire shows around 230,000 clones, around 90% found once; its top ten account for approximately 2.7%.

This clonotype was sampled from a woman in her 30s who had recovered from COVID-19. The J gene is TRBJ2-7, the V gene TRBV19; 7 nucleotides align to TRBD1. Sequencing was performed on PBMCs or T cells enriched from blood (not recorded which). The CDR3 DNA sequence: TGTGCCAGTAGTCGACAGGGTCGAAACGAGCAGTACTTC. This translates into CASSRQGRNEQYF.